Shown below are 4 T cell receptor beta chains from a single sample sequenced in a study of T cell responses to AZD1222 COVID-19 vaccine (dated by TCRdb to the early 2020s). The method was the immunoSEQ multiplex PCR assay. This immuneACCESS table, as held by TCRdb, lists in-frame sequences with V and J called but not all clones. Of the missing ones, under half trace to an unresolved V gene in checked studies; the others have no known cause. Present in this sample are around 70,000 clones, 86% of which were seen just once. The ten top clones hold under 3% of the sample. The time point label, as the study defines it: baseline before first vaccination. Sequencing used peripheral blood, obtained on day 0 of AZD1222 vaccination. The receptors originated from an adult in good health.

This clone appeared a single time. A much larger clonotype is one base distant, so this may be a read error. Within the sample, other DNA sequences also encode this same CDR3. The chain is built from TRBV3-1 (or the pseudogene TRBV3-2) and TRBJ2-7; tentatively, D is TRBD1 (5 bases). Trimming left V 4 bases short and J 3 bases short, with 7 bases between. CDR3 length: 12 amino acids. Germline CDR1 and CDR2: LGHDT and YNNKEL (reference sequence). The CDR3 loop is CASSPQGYEQYF. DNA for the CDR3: TGTGCCAGCAGCCCCCAGGGCTACGAGCAGTACTTC.

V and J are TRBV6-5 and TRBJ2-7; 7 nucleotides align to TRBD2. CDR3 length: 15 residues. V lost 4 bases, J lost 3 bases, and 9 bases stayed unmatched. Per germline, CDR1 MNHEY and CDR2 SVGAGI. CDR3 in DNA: TGTGCCAGCAGTTGGGAGGGGTCAGAGTACTACGAGCAGTACTTC. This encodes CASSWEGSEYYEQYF.

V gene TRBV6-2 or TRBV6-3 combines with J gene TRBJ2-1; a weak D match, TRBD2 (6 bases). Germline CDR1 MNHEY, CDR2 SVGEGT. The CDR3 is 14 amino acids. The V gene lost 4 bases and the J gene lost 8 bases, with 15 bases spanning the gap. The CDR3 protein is CASSLGTSVDEQFF. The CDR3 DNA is TGTGCCAGCAGTTTGGGGACTTCTGTGGATGAGCAGTTCTTC.

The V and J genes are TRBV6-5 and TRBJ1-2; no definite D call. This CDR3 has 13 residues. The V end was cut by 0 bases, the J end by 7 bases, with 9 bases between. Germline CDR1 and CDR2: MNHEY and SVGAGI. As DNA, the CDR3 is TGTGCCAGCAGTTACTCGGAGGGTGGTGGCTACACCTTC. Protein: CASSYSEGGGYTF.